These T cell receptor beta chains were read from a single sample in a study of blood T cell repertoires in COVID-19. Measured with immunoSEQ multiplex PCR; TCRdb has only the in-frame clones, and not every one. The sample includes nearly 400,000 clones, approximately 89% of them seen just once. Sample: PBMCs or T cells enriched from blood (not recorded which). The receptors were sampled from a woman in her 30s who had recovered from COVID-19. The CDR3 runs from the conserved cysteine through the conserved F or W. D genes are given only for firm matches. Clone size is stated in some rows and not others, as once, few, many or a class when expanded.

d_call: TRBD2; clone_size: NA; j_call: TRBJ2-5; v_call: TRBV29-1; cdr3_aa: CSLTPALAGAVRETQYF; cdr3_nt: TGCAGCCTCACCCCGGCCCTAGCGGGAGCAGTACGAGAGACCCAGTACTTC
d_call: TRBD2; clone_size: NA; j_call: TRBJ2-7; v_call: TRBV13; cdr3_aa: CASSPGTSDEQYF; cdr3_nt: TGTGCCAGCAGCCCCGGGACTAGCGACGAGCAGTACTTC
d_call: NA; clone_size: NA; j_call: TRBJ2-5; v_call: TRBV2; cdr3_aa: CASSLDSKETQYF; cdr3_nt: TGTGCCAGCAGTCTGGACAGTAAAGAGACCCAGTACTTC
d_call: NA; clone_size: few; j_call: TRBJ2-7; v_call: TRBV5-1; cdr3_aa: CASSSGWDSSYEQYF; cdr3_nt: TGCGCCAGCAGCTCTGGCTGGGACTCTTCCTACGAGCAGTACTTC
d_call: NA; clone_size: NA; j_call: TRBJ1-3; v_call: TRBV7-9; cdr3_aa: CASSLTVWQAGNTIYF; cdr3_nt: TGTGCCAGCAGCTTAACAGTCTGGCAGGCTGGAAACACCATATATTTT
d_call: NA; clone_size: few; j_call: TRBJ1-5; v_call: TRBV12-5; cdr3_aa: CASGFSTGTYSNQPQHF; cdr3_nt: TGTGCTAGTGGTTTTTCAACAGGGACCTATAGCAATCAGCCCCAGCATTTT
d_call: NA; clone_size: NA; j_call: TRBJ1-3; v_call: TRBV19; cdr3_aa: CASIGPKRGVGNTIYF; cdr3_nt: TGTGCCAGTATTGGGCCAAAAAGGGGCGTCGGAAACACCATATATTTT
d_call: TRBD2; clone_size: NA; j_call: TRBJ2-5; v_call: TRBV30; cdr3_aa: CAWSPPFLAGRETQYF; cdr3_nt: TGTGCCTGGAGTCCCCCCTTCCTAGCGGGGAGGGAGACCCAGTACTTC
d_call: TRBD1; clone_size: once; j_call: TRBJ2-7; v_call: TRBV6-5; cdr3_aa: CASSRDRGGYEQYF; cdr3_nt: TGTGCCAGCAGTAGGGACAGGGGAGGGTACGAGCAGTACTTC
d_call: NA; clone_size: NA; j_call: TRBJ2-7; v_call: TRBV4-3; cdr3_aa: CASSQDTGHYYYEQYF; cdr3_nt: TGCGCCAGCAGCCAAGATACAGGGCATTATTACTACGAGCAGTACTTC
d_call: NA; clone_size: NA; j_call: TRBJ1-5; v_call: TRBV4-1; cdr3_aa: CASSHSQGLQSNQPQHF; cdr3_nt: TGCGCCAGCAGCCATAGCCAGGGGTTACAAAGCAATCAGCCCCAGCATTTT
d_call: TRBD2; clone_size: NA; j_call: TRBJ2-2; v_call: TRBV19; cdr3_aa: CASRRGAGELFF; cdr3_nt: TGTGCCAGTCGACGGGGGGCCGGGGAGCTGTTTTTT
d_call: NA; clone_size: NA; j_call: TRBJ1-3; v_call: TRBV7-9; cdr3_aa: CASSLGGHRALPGNTIYF; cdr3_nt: TGTGCCAGCAGCTTAGGCGGACATAGGGCTTTACCTGGAAACACCATATATTTT
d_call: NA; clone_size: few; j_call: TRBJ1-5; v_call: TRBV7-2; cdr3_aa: CASSLDSGANQPQHF; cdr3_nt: TGTGCCAGCAGCTTAGATTCAGGGGCCAATCAGCCCCAGCATTTT
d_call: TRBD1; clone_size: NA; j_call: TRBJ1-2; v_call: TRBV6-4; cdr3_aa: CASRGQGAGDYGYTF; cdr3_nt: TGTGCCAGCAGAGGACAGGGGGCGGGAGACTATGGCTACACCTTC
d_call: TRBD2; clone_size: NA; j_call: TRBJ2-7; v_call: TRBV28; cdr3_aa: CASRSAGASEANNEQYF; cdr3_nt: TGTGCCAGCCGTTCAGCGGGAGCATCTGAGGCTAATAACGAGCAGTACTTC
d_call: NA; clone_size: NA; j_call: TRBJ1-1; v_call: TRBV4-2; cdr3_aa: CASSQEPGQSSNEAFF; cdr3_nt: TGTGCCAGCAGCCAAGAGCCAGGACAGTCATCTAATGAAGCTTTCTTT
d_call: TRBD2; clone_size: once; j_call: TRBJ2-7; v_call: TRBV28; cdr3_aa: CASSFPSGNPYEQYF; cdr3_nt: TGTGCCAGCAGTTTTCCTAGCGGGAACCCCTACGAGCAGTACTTC
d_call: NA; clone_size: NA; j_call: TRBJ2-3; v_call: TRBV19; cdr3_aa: CASSIDPTTHTQYF; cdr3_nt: TGTGCCAGTAGTATAGATCCTACTACCCATACGCAGTATTTT
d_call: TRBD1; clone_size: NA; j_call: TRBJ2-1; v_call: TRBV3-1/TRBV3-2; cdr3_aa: CASSVRGRGNEQFF; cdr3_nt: TGTGCCAGCAGTGTTAGGGGGCGCGGTAATGAGCAGTTCTTC
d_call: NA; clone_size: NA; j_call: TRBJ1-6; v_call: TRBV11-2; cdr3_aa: CASSFNYSPLHF; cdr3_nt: TGTGCCAGCAGCTTCAATTATTCACCCCTCCACTTT
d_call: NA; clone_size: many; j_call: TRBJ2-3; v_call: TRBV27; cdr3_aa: CASSATGTTDTQYF; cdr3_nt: TGTGCCAGCAGTGCGACAGGAACCACAGATACGCAGTATTTT
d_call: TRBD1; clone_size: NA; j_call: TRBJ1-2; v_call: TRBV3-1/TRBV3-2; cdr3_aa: CASSQVVGQGYGYTF; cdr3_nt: TGTGCCAGCAGCCAAGTGGTGGGACAGGGCTATGGCTACACCTTC
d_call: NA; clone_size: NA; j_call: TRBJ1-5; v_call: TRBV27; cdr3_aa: CASRGGWANQPQHF; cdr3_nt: TGTGCCAGCAGAGGAGGGTGGGCAAATCAGCCCCAGCATTTT
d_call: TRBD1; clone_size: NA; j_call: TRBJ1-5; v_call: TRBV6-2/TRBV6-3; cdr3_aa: CASSYGQGINQPQHF; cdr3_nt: TGTGCCAGCAGTTATGGACAGGGCATCAATCAGCCCCAGCATTTT
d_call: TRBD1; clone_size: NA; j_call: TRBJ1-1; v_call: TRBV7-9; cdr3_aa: CASSSLQGLSEAFF; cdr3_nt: TGTGCCAGCAGCTCTCTACAGGGGCTCTCTGAAGCTTTCTTT
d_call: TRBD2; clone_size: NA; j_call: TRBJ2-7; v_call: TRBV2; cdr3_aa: CASSDGGGEQYF; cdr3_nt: TGTGCCAGCAGTGACGGCGGGGGAGAGCAGTACTTC
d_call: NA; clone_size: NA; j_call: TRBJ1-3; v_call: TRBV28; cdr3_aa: CASSLEGASGNTIYF; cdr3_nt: TGTGCCAGCAGTTTGGAGGGTGCCTCTGGAAACACCATATATTTT
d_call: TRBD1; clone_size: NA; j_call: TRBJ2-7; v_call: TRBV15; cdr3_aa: CATSRDGTGGEQYF; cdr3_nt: TGTGCCACCAGCAGGGACGGGACAGGGGGCGAGCAGTACTTC
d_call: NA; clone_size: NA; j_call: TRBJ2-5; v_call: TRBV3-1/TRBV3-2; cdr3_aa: CASSHNSGAYQETQYF; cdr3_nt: TGTGCCAGCAGCCATAATAGCGGAGCGTACCAAGAGACCCAGTACTTC
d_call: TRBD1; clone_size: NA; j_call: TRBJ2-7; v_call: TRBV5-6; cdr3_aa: CASSSQGELGEQYF; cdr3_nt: TGTGCCAGCAGCTCACAGGGGGAGCTTGGCGAGCAGTACTTC
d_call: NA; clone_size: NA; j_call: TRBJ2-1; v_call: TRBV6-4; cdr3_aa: CASSDSGAATYNEQFF; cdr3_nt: TGTGCCAGCAGTGACTCGGGGGCGGCTACCTACAATGAGCAGTTCTTC
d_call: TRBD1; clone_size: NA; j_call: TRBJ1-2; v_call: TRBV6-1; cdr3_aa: CASSELTGARGYTF; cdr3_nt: TGTGCCAGCAGTGAATTGACAGGGGCTCGGGGCTACACCTTC
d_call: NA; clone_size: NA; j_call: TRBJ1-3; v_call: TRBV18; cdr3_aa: CASHLSSGNTIYF; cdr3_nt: TGTGCCAGCCACTTGAGCTCTGGAAACACCATATATTTT
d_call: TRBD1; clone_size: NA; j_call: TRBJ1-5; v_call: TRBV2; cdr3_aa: CASSSAGGHHQPQHF; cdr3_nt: TGTGCCAGCAGTTCGGCAGGGGGACATCATCAGCCCCAGCATTTT
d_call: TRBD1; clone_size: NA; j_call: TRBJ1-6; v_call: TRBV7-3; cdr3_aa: CASSLTGTASTPLHF; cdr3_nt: TGTGCCAGCAGCTTAACTGGGACAGCCTCCACACCCCTCCACTTT
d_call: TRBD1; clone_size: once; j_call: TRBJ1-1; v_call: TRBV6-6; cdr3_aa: CASSRLPGQRPGEAFF; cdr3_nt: TGTGCCAGCAGTCGACTACCGGGACAGCGCCCGGGTGAAGCTTTCTTT
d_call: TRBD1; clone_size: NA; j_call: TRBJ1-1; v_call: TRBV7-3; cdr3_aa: CASRGQGAEAFF; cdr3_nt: TGTGCCAGCAGAGGACAGGGGGCTGAAGCTTTCTTT
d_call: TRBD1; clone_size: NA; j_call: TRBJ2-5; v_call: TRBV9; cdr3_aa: CASNDREVRETQYF; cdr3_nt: TGTGCCAGCAACGACAGGGAAGTAAGGGAGACCCAGTACTTC
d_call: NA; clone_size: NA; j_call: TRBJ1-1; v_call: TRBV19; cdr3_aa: CASSAGRGTEAFF; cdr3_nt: TGTGCCAGTAGTGCCGGCAGAGGGACTGAAGCTTTCTTT
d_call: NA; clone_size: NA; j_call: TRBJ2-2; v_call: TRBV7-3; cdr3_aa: CASSRTFTGELFF; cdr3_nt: TGTGCCAGCAGCCGGACATTCACCGGGGAGCTGTTTTTT
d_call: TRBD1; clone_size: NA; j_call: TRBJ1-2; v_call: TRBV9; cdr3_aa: CASSVAAGGASDGYTF; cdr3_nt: TGTGCCAGCAGCGTAGCTGCAGGGGGCGCATCTGATGGCTACACCTTC
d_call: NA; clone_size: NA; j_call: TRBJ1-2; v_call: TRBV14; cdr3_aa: CASSQAPGSTYGYTF; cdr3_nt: TGTGCCAGCAGCCAAGCGCCGGGGAGTACCTATGGCTACACCTTC
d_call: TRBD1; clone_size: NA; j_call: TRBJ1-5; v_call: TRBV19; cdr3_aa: CASIEQGRYAVNQPQHF; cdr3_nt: TGTGCCAGTATAGAACAGGGGAGATATGCCGTAAATCAGCCCCAGCATTTT
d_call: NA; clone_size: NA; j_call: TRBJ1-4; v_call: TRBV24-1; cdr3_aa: CATSDPGGPGEKLFF; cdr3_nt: TGTGCCACCAGTGATCCAGGCGGGCCCGGTGAAAAACTGTTTTTT
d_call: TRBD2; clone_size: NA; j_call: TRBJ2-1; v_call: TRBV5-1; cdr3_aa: CASSVNSPGLANNEQFF; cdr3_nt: TGCGCCAGCAGCGTCAACTCACCGGGACTAGCTAACAATGAGCAGTTCTTC
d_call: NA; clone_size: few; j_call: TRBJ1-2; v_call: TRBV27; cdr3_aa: CASSSSVPRVNGYTF; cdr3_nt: TGTGCCAGCAGTTCCTCAGTCCCCAGGGTCAATGGCTACACCTTC
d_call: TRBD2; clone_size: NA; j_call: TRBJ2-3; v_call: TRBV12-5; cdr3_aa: CASGLVGTSGTEAGSTDTQYF; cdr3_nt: TGTGCTAGTGGTTTGGTTGGGACTAGCGGGACGGAGGCGGGAAGCACAGATACGCAGTATTTT
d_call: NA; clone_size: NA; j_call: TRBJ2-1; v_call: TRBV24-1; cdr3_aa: CATSDFGSNEQFF; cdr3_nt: TGTGCCACCAGTGATTTCGGGAGCAATGAGCAGTTCTTC
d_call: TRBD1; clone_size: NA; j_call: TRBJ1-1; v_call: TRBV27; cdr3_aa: CASSFGSGGTEAFF; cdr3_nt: TGTGCCAGCAGTTTCGGGTCAGGGGGGACTGAAGCTTTCTTT
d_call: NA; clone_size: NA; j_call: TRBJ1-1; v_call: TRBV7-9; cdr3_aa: CASSFRTEAFF; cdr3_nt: TGTGCCAGCAGCTTCCGCACTGAAGCTTTCTTT
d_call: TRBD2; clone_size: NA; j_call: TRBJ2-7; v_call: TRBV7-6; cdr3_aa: CASSLDPSGSYEQYF; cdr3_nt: TGTGCCAGCAGCTTAGACCCTAGCGGGAGCTACGAGCAGTACTTC